The clone carrying this TCR beta chain was seen only a few times. The record originates from a study of cytomegalovirus exposure and HLA in healthy donors. The PCR employed 60 Vbeta primers together with 13 Jbeta primers. Sequenced by immunoSEQ multiplex PCR; TCRdb stores in-frame clones only, minus some. This sample has 150,000 or so clones, with approximately 70% found just once. With 5 bases removed from V and 8 bases from J, the gap between germline ends came to 12 bases. CDR1 is SEHNR and CDR2 is FQNEAQ in the germline V gene (reference sequence). The CDR3 extends over 13 amino acids. This chain links TRBV7-9 with TRBJ2-2, with D possibly being TRBD1 (5 bases). This sequence originates from a woman aged 18-29 years in good health and CMV-seronegative. Sequenced material: PBMCs. CDR3 DNA sequence: TGTGCCAGCAGCGAAGGGGCGGCGGGGGAGCTGTTTTTT. Encoded protein: CASSEGAAGELFF.